The entry that follows covers one TCR beta chain sequence. Its antigen is still unknown. V lost 6 bases and J lost 3, with 9 bases in between. CDR1 and CDR2 (germline): SNHLY, FYNNEI. There are 13 residues in the CDR3. Clones were read by immunoSEQ multiplex PCR, and TCRdb kept only the in-frame ones, dropping some. This table holds about 82,000 clones, approximately 84% found once. This specimen comes from a study of OX40 agonist ivuxolimab in advanced cancers. Study at large: At 0.01 to 10 mg/kg, ivuxolimab was administered intravenously to patients every 2 weeks. Of the participants, approximately 36% had some prior anti-PD-1, anti-PD-L1 or anti-CTLA-4 therapy, which was allowed. Findings and caveats of the study: Antigen specificity was not determined for the expanded peripheral T cells. Mean expanded clone counts were higher in CD8+ than CD4+ T cells.

Here the sequenced sample was CD4+ or CD8+ T cells sorted from blood, taken in a trial of the OX40 agonist ivuxolimab. The J gene is TRBJ1-5, the V gene TRBV2; D remains ambiguous. The receptor was derived from an adult with an advanced solid tumor such as melanoma, head and neck, liver or kidney cancer. CDR3 bases: TGTGCCAGCAGAAGGACGGCCAATCAGCCCCAGCATTTT. As protein: CASRRTANQPQHF. Full variable domain (rest looked up from reference TRBV2 and TRBJ1-5): EPEVTQTPSHQVTQMGQEVILRCVPISNHLYFYWYRQILGQKVEFLVSFYNNEISEKSEIFDDQFSVERPDGSNFTLKIRSTKLEDSAMYFCASRRTANQPQHFGDGTRLSIL.